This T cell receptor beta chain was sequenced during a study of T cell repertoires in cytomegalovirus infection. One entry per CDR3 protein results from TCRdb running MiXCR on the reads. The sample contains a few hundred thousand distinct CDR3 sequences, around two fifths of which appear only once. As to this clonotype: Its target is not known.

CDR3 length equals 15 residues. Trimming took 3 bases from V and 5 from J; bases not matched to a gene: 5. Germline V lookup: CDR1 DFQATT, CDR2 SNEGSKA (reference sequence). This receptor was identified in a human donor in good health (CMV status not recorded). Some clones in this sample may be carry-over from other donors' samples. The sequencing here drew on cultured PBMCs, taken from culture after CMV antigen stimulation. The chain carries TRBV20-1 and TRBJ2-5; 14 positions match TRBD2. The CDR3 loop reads CSARTSGRALETQYF. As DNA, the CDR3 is TGCAGTGCTAGGACTAGCGGGAGGGCCTTGGAGACCCAGTACTTC.